A single sample gave rise to the 11 T cell receptor beta chains below, sequenced in a study of shared clonotypes between healthy human individuals. Naive CD8 populations comprised CD45RO-negative cells positively selected for CCR7, excluding terminally differentiated effector memory CD45RA+ cells. Here immunoSEQ multiplex PCR was the method, and the copy in TCRdb shows in-frame clones only, minus some. The repertoire holds roughly 2,000,000 clones, with about 94% as singletons. Material for sequencing was naive CD8+ T cells sorted from blood. Source of these receptors: a man aged 18 to 30 in good health.

The chain employs TRBV7-9 and TRBJ1-5, with a weak D call TRBD1 (6 bases). Germline CDR1 SEHNR, CDR2 FQNEAQ (reference sequence). V lost 8 bases and J lost 5, with 22 bases in between. This CDR3 is 16 amino acids long. CDR3 sequence: CASQEGEGTPYQPQHF. The CDR3 nucleotides read TGTGCCAGCCAAGAGGGGGAGGGTACCCCTTATCAGCCCCAGCATTTT.

The V and J genes are TRBV25-1 and TRBJ2-1; D not certain. Trimming took off 10 bases at V and 3 bases at J, with 4 bases between the two ends. The CDR3 runs to 10 residues. The V gene's germline CDR1 is MGHDK and CDR2 SYGVNS. The CDR3 sequence is CATRYNEQFF. CDR3 sequence (DNA): TGTGCCACCCGCTACAATGAGCAGTTCTTC. Based on the CDR3 plus reference TRBV25-1 and TRBJ2-1, the full variable domain is EADIYQTPRYLVIGTGKKITLECSQTMGHDKMYWYQQDPGMELHLIHYSYGVNSTEKGDLSSESTVSRIRTEHFPLTLESARPSHTSQYLCATRYNEQFFGPGTRLTVL.

The J gene is TRBJ2-2, the V gene TRBV5-6; TRBD2 is a possible D gene (5 bases). Germline assignment: CDR1 SGHDT and CDR2 YYEEEE. V was clipped by 5 bases and J by 5 bases, with 7 bases between them. The CDR3 consists of 12 residues. The CDR3 DNA reads TGTGCCAGCAGTGGGGAGACCGGGGAGCTGTTTTTT. This encodes CASSGETGELFF.

This clone was detected a few times. The chain uses TRBV29-1 and TRBJ1-5; D remains ambiguous. The germline V gene encodes CDR1 SQVTM and CDR2 ANQGSEA. Trimming removed 0 bases from V and 0 bases from J, with 3 bases in between. CDR3 length equals 13 residues. The CDR3 coding sequence is TGCAGCGTTGAAGACGATAGCAATCAGCCCCAGCATTTT. Its protein product is CSVEDDSNQPQHF.

The V call is TRBV19, the J call TRBJ1-3; no definite D call. CDR3 length equals 15 residues. Germline CDR1 LNHDA, CDR2 SQIVND (reference sequence). The V end lost 4 bases, the J end lost 4 bases, and 14 bases lay between the germline ends. The CDR3 loop reads CASSSLGKAGNTIYF. DNA for the CDR3: TGTGCCAGTAGTAGTTTGGGGAAAGCCGGAAACACCATATATTTT.

The chain uses TRBV7-9 and TRBJ1-1, with 7 bases aligning to TRBD1. CDR1 is SEHNR and CDR2 is FQNEAQ in the germline V gene (reference sequence). The CDR3 loop spans 14 amino acids. V lost 5 bases, J lost 4 bases, and 7 bases stayed unmatched. The CDR3 DNA is TGTGCCAGCAGCCGACAGGGACGGCCCACTGAAGCTTTCTTT. It codes for CASSRQGRPTEAFF.

The chain combines TRBV5-1 with TRBJ2-7; perhaps TRBD1 as D (5 bases). This CDR3 is 14 amino acids long. Germline V gene sequence: CDR1 SGHRS, CDR2 YFSETQ. V lost 0 bases to trimming and J lost 2 bases, with 9 bases between them. CDR3 sequence: CASSLVDSPYEQYF. For the CDR3, the DNA is TGCGCCAGCAGCTTGGTCGACAGCCCCTACGAGCAGTACTTC.

The chain employs TRBV12-5 and TRBJ1-4, with D hard to call. V was cut by 5 bases and J by 7 bases, with 14 bases left in between. CDR1 is LGHNT, CDR2 FRNRAP, per germline. This CDR3 has 14 amino acids. The CDR3: CASGHRDLPEKLFF. The CDR3 DNA follows: TGTGCTAGTGGTCACCGGGATCTGCCTGAAAAACTGTTTTTT.

This clone appeared once. V is TRBV6-4 and J is TRBJ1-2; no clear D. The CDR3 totals 15 residues. Germline values: CDR1 MRHNA, CDR2 SNTAGT. Trimming removed 3 bases at V and 2 bases at J, with 13 bases between. CDR3 protein: CASSESPEYNYGYTF. The CDR3, as DNA: TGTGCCAGCAGTGAATCACCAGAATACAACTATGGCTACACCTTC.

The table lists this clone with a count of one. CDR3 in DNA: TGTGCCAGCAGAGACCTCGGGACTAGCGTCCCAGATACGCAGTATTTT. This sequence encodes CASRDLGTSVPDTQYF. This chain links TRBV11-2 with TRBJ2-3; the match to TRBD2 covers 10 bases. J lost 4 bases, V lost 6 bases, and 10 bases had no gene match. This CDR3 spans 16 amino acids. Germline loops: CDR1 SGHAT, CDR2 FQNNGV.

The chain carries TRBV7-9 and TRBJ2-1, with 9 positions matching TRBD2. V was pared by 1 base and J by 8 bases, with 3 bases of the junction left unmatched. CDR3 size: 14 residues. Germline assignment: CDR1 SEHNR and CDR2 FQNEAQ (reference sequence). The CDR3 DNA sequence: TGTGCCAGCAGCTTAGGGGCGGGAGGGCATGAGCAGTTCTTC. It codes for CASSLGAGGHEQFF.